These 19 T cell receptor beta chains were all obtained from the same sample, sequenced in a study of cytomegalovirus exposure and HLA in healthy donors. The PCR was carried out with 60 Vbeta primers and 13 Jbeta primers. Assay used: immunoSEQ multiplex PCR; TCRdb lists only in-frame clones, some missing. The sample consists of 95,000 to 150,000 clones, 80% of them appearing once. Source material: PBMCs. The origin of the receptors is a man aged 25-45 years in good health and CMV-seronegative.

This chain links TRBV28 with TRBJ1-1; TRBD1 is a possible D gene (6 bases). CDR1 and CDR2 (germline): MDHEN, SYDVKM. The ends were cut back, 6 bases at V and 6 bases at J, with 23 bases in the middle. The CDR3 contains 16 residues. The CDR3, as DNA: TGTGCCAGCAGCCCCGCTGGGCGGGGGGCCCTCGCTGAAGCTTTCTTT. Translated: CASSPAGRGALAEAFF.

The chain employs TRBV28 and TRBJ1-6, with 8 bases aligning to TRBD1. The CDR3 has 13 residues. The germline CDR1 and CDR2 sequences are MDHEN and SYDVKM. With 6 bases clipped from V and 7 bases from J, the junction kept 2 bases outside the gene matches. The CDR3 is CASRRQGNSPLHF. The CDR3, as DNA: TGTGCCAGCAGGCGACAGGGGAATTCACCCCTCCACTTT.

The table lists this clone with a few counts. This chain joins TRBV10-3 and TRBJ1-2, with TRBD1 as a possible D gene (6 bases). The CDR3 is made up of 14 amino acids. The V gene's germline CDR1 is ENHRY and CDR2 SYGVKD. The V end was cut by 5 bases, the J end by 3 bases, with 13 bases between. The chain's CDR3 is CAISLSTGDYGYTF. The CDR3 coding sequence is TGTGCCATCAGTCTATCGACAGGAGACTATGGCTACACCTTC.

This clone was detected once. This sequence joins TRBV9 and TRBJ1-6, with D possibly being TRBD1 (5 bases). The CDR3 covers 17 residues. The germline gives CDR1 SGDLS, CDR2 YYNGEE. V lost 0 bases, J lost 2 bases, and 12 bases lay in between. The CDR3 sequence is CASSVGPGRTYNSPLHF. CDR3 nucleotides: TGTGCCAGCAGCGTAGGCCCAGGGAGGACCTATAATTCACCCCTCCACTTT. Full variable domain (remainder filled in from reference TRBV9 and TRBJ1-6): DSGVTQTPKHLITATGQRVTLRCSPRSGDLSVYWYQQSLDQGLQFLIQYYNGEERAKGNILERFSAQQFPDLHSELNLSSLELGDSALYFCASSVGPGRTYNSPLHFGNGTRLTVT.

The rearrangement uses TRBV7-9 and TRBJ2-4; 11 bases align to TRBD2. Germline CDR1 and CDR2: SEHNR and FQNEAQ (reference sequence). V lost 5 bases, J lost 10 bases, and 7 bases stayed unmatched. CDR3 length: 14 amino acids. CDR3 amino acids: CASSPGLAVAIQYF. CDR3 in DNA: TGTGCCAGCAGCCCGGGACTAGCGGTGGCGATTCAGTACTTC.

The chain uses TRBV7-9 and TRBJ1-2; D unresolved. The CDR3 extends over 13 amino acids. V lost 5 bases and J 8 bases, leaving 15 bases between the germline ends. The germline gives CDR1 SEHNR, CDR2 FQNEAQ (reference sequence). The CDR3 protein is CASSPPPFGGYTF. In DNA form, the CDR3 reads TGTGCCAGCAGCCCCCCCCCTTTCGGGGGCTACACCTTC.

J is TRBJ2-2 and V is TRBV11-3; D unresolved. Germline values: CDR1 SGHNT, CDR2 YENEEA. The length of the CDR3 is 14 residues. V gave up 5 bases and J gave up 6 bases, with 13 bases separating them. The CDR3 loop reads CASSAGPVAGELFF. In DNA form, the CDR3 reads TGTGCCAGCAGCGCAGGCCCGGTGGCCGGGGAGCTGTTTTTT.

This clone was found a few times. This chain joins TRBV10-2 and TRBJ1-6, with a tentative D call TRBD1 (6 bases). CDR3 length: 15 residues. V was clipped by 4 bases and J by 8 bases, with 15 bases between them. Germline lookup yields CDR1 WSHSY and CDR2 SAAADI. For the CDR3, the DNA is TGCGCCAGCAGTGCGGGGACACCGACCGATTCACCCCTCCACTTT. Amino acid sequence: CASSAGTPTDSPLHF.

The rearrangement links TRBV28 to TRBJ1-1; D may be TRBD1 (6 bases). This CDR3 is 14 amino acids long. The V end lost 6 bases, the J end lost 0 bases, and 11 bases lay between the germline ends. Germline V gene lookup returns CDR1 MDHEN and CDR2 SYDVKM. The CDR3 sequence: CASSPQGLNTEAFF. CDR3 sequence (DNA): TGTGCCAGCAGCCCCCAGGGGTTGAACACTGAAGCTTTCTTT.

The CDR3, as DNA: TGCAGCGTTGAGAAGTCAGACACTGAAGCTTTCTTT. It translates to CSVEKSDTEAFF. The chain has TRBV29-1 and TRBJ1-1, with D unresolved. Germline V CDR1 and CDR2: SQVTM, ANQGSEA. The V end was cut by 3 bases, the J end by 3 bases, with 8 bases between. This CDR3 has 12 residues.

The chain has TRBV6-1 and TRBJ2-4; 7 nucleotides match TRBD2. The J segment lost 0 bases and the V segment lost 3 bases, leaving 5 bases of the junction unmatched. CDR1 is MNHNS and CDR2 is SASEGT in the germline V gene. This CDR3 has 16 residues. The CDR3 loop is CASSDPAGLAKNIQYF. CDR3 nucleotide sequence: TGTGCCAGCAGTGACCCAGCGGGGCTAGCCAAAAACATTCAGTACTTC.

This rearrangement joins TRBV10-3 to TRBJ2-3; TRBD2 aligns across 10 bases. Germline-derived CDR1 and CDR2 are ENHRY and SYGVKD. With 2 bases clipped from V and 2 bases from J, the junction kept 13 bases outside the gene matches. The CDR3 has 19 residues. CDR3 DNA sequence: TGTGCCATCAGTGAGCCAAATCTACCTAGCGGGAGTAACACAGATACGCAGTATTTT. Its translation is CAISEPNLPSGSNTDTQYF.

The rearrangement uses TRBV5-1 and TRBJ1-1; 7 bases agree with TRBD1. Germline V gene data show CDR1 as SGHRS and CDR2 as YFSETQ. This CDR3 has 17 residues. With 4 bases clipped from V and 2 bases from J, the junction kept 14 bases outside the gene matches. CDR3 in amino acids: CASSPRDSNPLNTEAFF. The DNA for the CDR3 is TGCGCCAGCAGCCCCCGGGACAGTAACCCCCTAAACACTGAAGCTTTCTTT.

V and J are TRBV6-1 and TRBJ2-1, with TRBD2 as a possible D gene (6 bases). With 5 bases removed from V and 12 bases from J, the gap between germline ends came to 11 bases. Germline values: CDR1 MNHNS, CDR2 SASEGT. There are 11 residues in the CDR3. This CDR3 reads CASSSGLRQFF. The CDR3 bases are TGTGCCAGCAGTTCCGGACTAAGGCAGTTCTTC.

The CDR3 nucleotides are TGTGCCAGCAGTTTATTCGACAGGGTCGGGGGCTACACCTTC. As protein: CASSLFDRVGGYTF. This chain joins TRBV28 and TRBJ1-2; 7 bases align to TRBD1. Trimming at V came to 1 base and at J to 8 bases, leaving 7 bases not matched to a gene. The CDR3 covers 14 residues. From germline, CDR1 is MDHEN and CDR2 SYDVKM.

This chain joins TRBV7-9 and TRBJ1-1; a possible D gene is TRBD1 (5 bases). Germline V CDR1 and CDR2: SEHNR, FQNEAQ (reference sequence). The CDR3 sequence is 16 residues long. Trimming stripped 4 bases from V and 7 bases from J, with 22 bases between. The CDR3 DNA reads TGTGCCAGCAGCTCTCCGGACACGGACCGGTTGGGTGAAGCTTTCTTT. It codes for CASSSPDTDRLGEAFF.

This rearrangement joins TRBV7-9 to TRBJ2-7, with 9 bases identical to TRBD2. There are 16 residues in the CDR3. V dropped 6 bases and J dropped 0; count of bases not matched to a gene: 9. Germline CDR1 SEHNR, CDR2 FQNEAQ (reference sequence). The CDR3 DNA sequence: TGTGCCAGCAGTTATAGCGGGGGCCTCGACTCCTACGAGCAGTACTTC. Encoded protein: CASSYSGGLDSYEQYF.

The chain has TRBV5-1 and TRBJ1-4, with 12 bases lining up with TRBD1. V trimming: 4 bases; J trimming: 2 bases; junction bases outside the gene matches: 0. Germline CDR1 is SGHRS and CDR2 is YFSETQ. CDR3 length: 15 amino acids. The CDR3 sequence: CASSGTGGTNEKLFF. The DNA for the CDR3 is TGCGCCAGCAGCGGGACAGGGGGCACTAATGAAAAACTGTTTTTT.

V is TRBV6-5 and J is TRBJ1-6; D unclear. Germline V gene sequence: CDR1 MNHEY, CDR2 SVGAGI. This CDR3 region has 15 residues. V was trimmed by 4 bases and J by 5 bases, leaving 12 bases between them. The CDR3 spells CASSWAGKNNSPLHF. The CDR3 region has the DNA TGTGCCAGCAGTTGGGCGGGCAAGAATAATTCACCCCTCCACTTT.